This T cell receptor (beta chain) was captured by sequencing in a study of cytomegalovirus exposure and HLA in healthy donors. Study as a whole: In an earlier analysis, around 100 million unique TCR beta sequences were found from 150 million to 200 million T cells. Study findings and constraints: TCR beta V- and J-gene trimming, according to a later analysis, was linked to a missense DCLRE1C variant. Highly shared sequence variants in one cluster were likely a sequencing artifact.

With 4 bases clipped from V and 4 bases from J, the junction kept 8 bases outside the gene matches. Germline CDR1 reads MNHEY; CDR2 reads SMNVEV (reference sequence). This CDR3 is built from 16 residues. Primers for the PCR totalled 60 Vbeta and 13 Jbeta. Measured with immunoSEQ multiplex PCR; TCRdb has only the in-frame clones, and not every one. The table lists roughly 200,000 clones, about four fifths of them singletons. As regards this clone: Its antigen remains unknown.

The sequenced sample was PBMCs. The source is a woman aged 30 to 39 in good health and CMV-seropositive. The chain recombines TRBV27 with TRBJ2-1; 9 bases are a match to TRBD2. The DNA for the CDR3 is TGTGCCAGCAGTTCCCCAGCGGGGGGCTTGTACAATGAGCAGTTCTTC. This sequence encodes CASSSPAGGLYNEQFF.